Listed below are T cell receptor beta chains from one sample, sequenced in a study of T cell responses to AZD1222 COVID-19 vaccine. TCRdb's copy holds only in-frame clones and misses some; the assay was immunoSEQ multiplex PCR. The data contain fewer than 150,000 clones, 85% to 95% of them singletons. The sequencing here drew on peripheral blood, taken 28 days after the second AZD1222 dose. Receptor source: an adult who received the AZD1222 COVID-19 vaccine. Each CDR3 is given with its conserved first and last residue. The order of the fields is clone size, V gene, D gene, J gene, CDR3 DNA, CDR3 protein. D genes are given only for firm matches. Clone size is given for some rows only: seen once, a few or many times, or a class if the clone is expanded.

>-|TRBV6-5|-|TRBJ1-2
TGTGCCAGCAGCCGACTCTCCGTGGGGAACTATGGCTACACCTTC
CASSRLSVGNYGYTF
>-|TRBV9|TRBD1|TRBJ2-7
TGTGCCAGCAGCGTAGCCCCGACAGGGGACTACGAGCAGTACTTC
CASSVAPTGDYEQYF
>-|TRBV5-4|TRBD1|TRBJ1-2
TGTGCCAGCAGCTTGGGGCTCCGATATGCGACAGGGGGTCATGGCTACACCTTC
CASSLGLRYATGGHGYTF
>few|TRBV7-9|-|TRBJ2-5
TGTGCCAGCAGCTTCTCCAGCGGGCAAGAGACCCAGTACTTC
CASSFSSGQETQYF
>once|TRBV6-5|-|TRBJ2-3
TGTGCCAGCAGTTACGACACAGATACGCAGTATTTT
CASSYDTDTQYF
>-|TRBV9|-|TRBJ2-2
TGTGCCAGCAGCCCCCGAGTAGACCCGAACACCGGGGAGCTGTTTTTT
CASSPRVDPNTGELFF
>once|TRBV4-1|-|TRBJ1-1
TGCGCCAGCAGCCAAGATCCCGGAGAGGGCACTGAAGCTTTCTTT
CASSQDPGEGTEAFF
>once|TRBV3-1/TRBV3-2|-|TRBJ1-6
TGTGCCAGCAGCCAAGCCCTGAGGTCACCCCTCCACTTT
CASSQALRSPLHF
>-|TRBV11-2|TRBD2|TRBJ2-5
TGTGCCAGCAGCTCCCATCTTTCGTCCGGGGGGAATGAGACCCAGTACTTC
CASSSHLSSGGNETQYF
>-|TRBV3-1/TRBV3-2|-|TRBJ1-2
TGTGCCAGCAGCCAAGAAGTAGGAAAAGGCTACACCTTC
CASSQEVGKGYTF
>once|TRBV19|TRBD1|TRBJ2-2
TGTGCCACCCTATCAGGGACAGGGTGGAATTTCGGCACCGGGGAGCTGTTTTTT
CATLSGTGWNFGTGELFF
>-|TRBV4-1|-|TRBJ1-2
TGCGCCAGCAGCCAAACAGGGTTGGACTATGGCTACACCTTC
CASSQTGLDYGYTF
>-|TRBV5-6|-|TRBJ2-7
TGTGCCAGCAGCCACCAGGCCCTCACGTGGCAGTACTTC
CASSHQALTWQYF
>once|TRBV2|TRBD2|TRBJ2-1
TGTGCCAGCAGAGGACTAGCGGACCACTCCTACAATGAGCAGTTCTTC
CASRGLADHSYNEQFF
>once|TRBV11-1|-|TRBJ2-2
TGTGCCAGCAGCTTTAGGACCCAGAACACCGGGGAGCTGTTTTTT
CASSFRTQNTGELFF
>-|TRBV29-1|-|TRBJ2-6
TGCAGCGTGATAAACTCTGGGGCCAACGTCCTGACTTTC
CSVINSGANVLTF
>-|TRBV9|-|TRBJ2-3
TGTGCCAGCAGCGGGGGGCCCAGAAATACGCAGTATTTT
CASSGGPRNTQYF
>once|TRBV5-1|TRBD1|TRBJ1-2
TGCGCCAGCAGCCCATCTTCTGGACAGGAATATGGCTACACCTTC
CASSPSSGQEYGYTF
>-|TRBV28|-|TRBJ2-1
TGTGCCAGCAGTTTGGTGGGTACGTCGGCACATGAGCAGTTCTTC
CASSLVGTSAHEQFF
>-|TRBV5-6|-|TRBJ1-2
TGTGCCAGCAGCCCCCGGGGCAGGGTCTACTATGGCTACACCTTC
CASSPRGRVYYGYTF
>-|TRBV11-3|-|TRBJ1-1
-
CASSFGFGTNILYF
>-|TRBV7-9|-|TRBJ1-2
TGTGCCAGCACCCTCCAGGACACTGACTATGGCTACACCTTC
CASTLQDTDYGYTF
>-|TRBV11-3|-|TRBJ1-1
TGTGCCAGCAACTTGGACACCCGCACTGAAGCTTTCTTT
CASNLDTRTEAFF
>-|TRBV5-5|TRBD2|TRBJ2-3
TGTGCCAGCAGCGGGACCTCGGGACTAGCGGGGGAAACAGATACGCAGTATTTT
CASSGTSGLAGETDTQYF
>-|TRBV27|TRBD2|TRBJ2-7
TGTGCCAGCAGTGCATCGGGGGGGCCCCCCTACGAGCAGTACTTC
CASSASGGPPYEQYF
>-|TRBV27|-|TRBJ2-3
TGTGCCAGCAAGACCCATGGGGCAGATACGCAGTATTTT
CASKTHGADTQYF
>-|TRBV7-2|-|TRBJ1-6
TGTGCCAGCAGCATAATGGGCTCAGTCAATAATTCACCCCTCCACTTT
CASSIMGSVNNSPLHF
>-|TRBV24-1|-|TRBJ1-2
TGTGCCACCAGTGACCGGTATGGGTATGGCTACACCTTC
CATSDRYGYGYTF
>-|TRBV7-2|TRBD2|TRBJ2-5
TGTGCCAGCAGCCAGCGGGGGCCAACCGCAGAGACCCAGTACTTC
CASSQRGPTAETQYF
>once|TRBV5-1|TRBD2|TRBJ2-7
TGCGCCAGCAGCTTGGTCGGTAGCGGGGGCTACGAGCAGTACTTC
CASSLVGSGGYEQYF
>-|TRBV7-9|TRBD1|TRBJ1-1
TGTGCCAGCAGCAGGAGGGGACAGGGGGCGGGAGAAGCTTTCTTT
CASSRRGQGAGEAFF
>-|TRBV2|TRBD1|TRBJ1-1
TGTGCCACCACGACAGGGGCGAACACTGAAGCTTTCTTT
CATTTGANTEAFF
>-|TRBV11-3|-|TRBJ1-1
TGTGCCAGCAGCCCCCCCGGCCTGAACACTGAAGCTTTCTTT
CASSPPGLNTEAFF
>-|TRBV7-9|-|TRBJ2-6
TGTGCCAGCAGCGCCTCCCGGTTGCAGGCTGGGGCCAACGTCCTGACTTTC
CASSASRLQAGANVLTF
>-|TRBV24-1|-|TRBJ1-5
TGTGCCACCAGTGATTTCTATAGCAATCAGCCCCAGCATTTT
CATSDFYSNQPQHF